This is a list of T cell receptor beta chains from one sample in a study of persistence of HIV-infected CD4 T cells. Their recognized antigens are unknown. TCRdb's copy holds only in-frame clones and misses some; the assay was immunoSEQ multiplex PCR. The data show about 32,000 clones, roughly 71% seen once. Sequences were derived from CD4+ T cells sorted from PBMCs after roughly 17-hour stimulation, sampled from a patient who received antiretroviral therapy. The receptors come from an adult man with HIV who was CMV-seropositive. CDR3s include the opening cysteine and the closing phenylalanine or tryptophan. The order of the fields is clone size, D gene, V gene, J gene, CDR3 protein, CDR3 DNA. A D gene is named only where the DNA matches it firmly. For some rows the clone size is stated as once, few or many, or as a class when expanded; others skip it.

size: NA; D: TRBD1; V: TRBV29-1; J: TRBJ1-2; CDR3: CSVEETGWGYTF; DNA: TGCAGCGTTGAAGAGACAGGGTGGGGCTACACCTTC
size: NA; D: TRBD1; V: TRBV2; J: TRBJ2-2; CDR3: CASRSRDRSGELFF; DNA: TGTGCCAGCAGGTCGAGGGACAGATCCGGGGAGCTGTTTTTT
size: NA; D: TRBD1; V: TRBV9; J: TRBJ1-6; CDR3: CASSPFGQASSYNSPLHF; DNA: TGTGCCAGCAGCCCATTCGGACAGGCCAGCTCCTATAATTCACCCCTCCACTTT
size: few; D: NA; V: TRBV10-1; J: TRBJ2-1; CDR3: CASSESRGVYNEQFF; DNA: TGCGCCAGCAGTGAGTCCAGGGGGGTCTACAATGAGCAGTTCTTC
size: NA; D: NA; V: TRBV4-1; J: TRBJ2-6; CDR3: CASSHFWPGANVLTF; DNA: TGCGCCAGCAGCCACTTTTGGCCCGGGGCCAACGTCCTGACTTTC
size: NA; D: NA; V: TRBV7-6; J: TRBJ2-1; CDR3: CASSRLSGGTEQFF; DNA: TGTGCCAGCAGCCGCTTATCCGGCGGTACTGAGCAGTTCTTC
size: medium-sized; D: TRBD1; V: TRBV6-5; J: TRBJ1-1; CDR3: CASSYSRTGRRGEAFF; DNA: TGTGCCAGCAGTTACTCGAGGACAGGGCGACGGGGTGAAGCTTTCTTT
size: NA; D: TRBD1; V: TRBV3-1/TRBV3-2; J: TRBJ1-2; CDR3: CASSQGDRGAGSGYTF; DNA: TGTGCCAGCAGCCAAGGGGACAGGGGTGCAGGCTCTGGCTACACCTTC
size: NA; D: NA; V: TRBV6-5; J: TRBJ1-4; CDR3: CASRGRGINEKLFF; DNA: TGTGCCAGCAGGGGCCGGGGGATTAATGAAAAACTGTTTTTT
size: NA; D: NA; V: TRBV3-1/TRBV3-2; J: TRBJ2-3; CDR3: CASSQGLTSTDTQYF; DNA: TGTGCCAGCAGCCAAGGTCTGACCTCCACAGATACGCAGTATTTT
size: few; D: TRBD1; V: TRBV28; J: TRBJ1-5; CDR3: CASSPTEGHRGGNQPQHF; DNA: TGTGCCAGCAGTCCAACGGAGGGACACAGGGGTGGCAATCAGCCCCAGCATTTT
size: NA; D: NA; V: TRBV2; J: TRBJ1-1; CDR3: CASTEGSNTEAFF; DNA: TGTGCCAGCACTGAAGGGTCGAACACTGAAGCTTTCTTT
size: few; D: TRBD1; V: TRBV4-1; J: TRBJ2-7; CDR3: CASSQEWARQGIYEQYF; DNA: TGCGCCAGCAGCCAAGAGTGGGCCAGACAGGGGATCTACGAGCAGTACTTC
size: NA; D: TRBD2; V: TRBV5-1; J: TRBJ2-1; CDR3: CASSLLAEANEQFF; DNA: TGCGCCAGCAGTTTACTAGCGGAGGCAAATGAGCAGTTCTTC
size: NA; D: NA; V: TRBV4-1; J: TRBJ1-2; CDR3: CASSQEPGISYGYTF; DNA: TGCGCCAGCAGCCAAGAACCGGGGATCTCATATGGCTACACCTTC
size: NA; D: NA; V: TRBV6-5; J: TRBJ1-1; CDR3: CASSLQDANTEAFF; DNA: TGTGCCAGCAGTCTACAGGACGCGAACACTGAAGCTTTCTTT
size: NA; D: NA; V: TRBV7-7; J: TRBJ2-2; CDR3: CASSLGRAGTGELFF; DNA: TGTGCCAGCAGCTTAGGCAGGGCCGGCACCGGGGAGCTGTTTTTT
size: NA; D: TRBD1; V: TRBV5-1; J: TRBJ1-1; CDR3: CASSLASGTALGTEAFF; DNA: TGCGCCAGCAGCTTGGCCTCTGGGACAGCCCTGGGCACTGAAGCTTTCTTT
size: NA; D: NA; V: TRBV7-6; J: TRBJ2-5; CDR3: CASSLVTGRGGETQYF; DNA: TGTGCCAGCAGCTTAGTGACAGGACGGGGAGGCGAGACCCAGTACTTC
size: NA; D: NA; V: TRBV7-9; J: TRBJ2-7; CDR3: CASRAGAYEQYF; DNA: TGTGCCAGCAGGGCAGGGGCCTACGAGCAGTACTTC
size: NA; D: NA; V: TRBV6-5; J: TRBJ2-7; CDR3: CATSLRRDSYEQYF; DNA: TGTGCCACCTCATTAAGGCGGGACTCCTACGAGCAGTACTTC
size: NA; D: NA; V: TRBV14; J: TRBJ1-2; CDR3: CASSQGSGFGYTF; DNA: TGTGCCAGCAGCCAAGGGTCTGGATTTGGCTACACCTTC
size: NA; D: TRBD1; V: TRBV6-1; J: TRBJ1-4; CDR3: CASSEAYRGPPNEKLFF; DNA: TGTGCCAGCAGTGAAGCGTATAGGGGGCCCCCTAATGAAAAACTGTTTTTT
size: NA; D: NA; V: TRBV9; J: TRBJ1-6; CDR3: CASSVADVSSYNSPLHF; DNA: TGTGCCAGCAGCGTAGCTGATGTGAGCTCCTATAATTCACCCCTCCACTTT
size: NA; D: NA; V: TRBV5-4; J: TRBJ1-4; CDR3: CASSPGASLTNEKLFF; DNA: TGTGCCAGCAGCCCCGGAGCCTCGCTGACTAATGAAAAACTGTTTTTT
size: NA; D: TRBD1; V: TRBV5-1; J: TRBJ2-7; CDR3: CASSTRTGGKNEQYF; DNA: TGCGCCAGCAGCACCAGGACAGGGGGCAAAAACGAGCAGTACTTC
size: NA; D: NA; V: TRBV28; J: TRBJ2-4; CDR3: CASSLFRRIAKNIQYF; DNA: TGTGCCAGCAGTTTATTCCGGCGGATAGCCAAAAACATTCAGTACTTC
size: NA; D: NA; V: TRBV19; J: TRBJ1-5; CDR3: CASSDTGSQPQHF; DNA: TGTGCCAGTAGTGACACAGGGAGTCAGCCCCAGCATTTT
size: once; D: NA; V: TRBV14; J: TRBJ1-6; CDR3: CASSQERGGNSPLHF; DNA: TGTGCCAGCAGCCAAGAACGGGGGGGTAATTCACCCCTCCACTTT
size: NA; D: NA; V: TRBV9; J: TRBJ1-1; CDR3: CASSVGWSTEAFF; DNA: TGTGCCAGCAGCGTAGGATGGAGCACTGAAGCTTTCTTT
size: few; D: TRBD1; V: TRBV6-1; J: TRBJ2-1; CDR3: CASSVEGTGPRNEQFF; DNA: TGTGCCAGCAGTGTCGAGGGGACAGGTCCCCGCAATGAGCAGTTCTTC
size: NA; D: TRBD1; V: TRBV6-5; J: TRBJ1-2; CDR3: CASSRGTGRGYTF; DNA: TGTGCCAGCAGCCGTGGGACAGGGAGGGGCTACACCTTC
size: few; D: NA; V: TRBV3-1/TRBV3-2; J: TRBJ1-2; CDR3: CATGQGNYGYTF; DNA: TGTGCCACCGGTCAGGGTAACTATGGCTACACCTTC
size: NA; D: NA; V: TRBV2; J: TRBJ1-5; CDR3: CASSEALQGARNQPQHF; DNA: TGTGCCAGCAGTGAAGCGCTTCAAGGGGCCCGCAATCAGCCCCAGCATTTT